This T cell receptor beta chain was sequenced during a study of OX40 agonist ivuxolimab in advanced cancers. For the wider study: Ivuxolimab, which targeted the costimulatory receptor OX40 (CD134), was an agonistic, fully human IgG2 monoclonal antibody. Intravenous ivuxolimab was administered to patients every 2 weeks at six dose levels: 0.01, 0.1, 0.3, 1.5, 3 and 10 mg/kg. Among the approximately 54 dose-escalation patients, some 19 had hepatocellular carcinoma, around 15 melanoma, 9 renal cell carcinoma and 9 head and neck cancer. In the dose-escalation cohort, 82.7% of patients were male, and the mean age was 60 years with a range of about 20 to 79. Prior anti-PD-1, anti-PD-L1 or anti-CTLA-4 therapy was permitted, and checkpoint inhibitors had been received by less than 45% of dose-escalation patients. Partial responses occurred in three dose-escalation patients: two with cutaneous melanoma and one with hepatocellular carcinoma. The point of sequencing TCRbeta in the periphery was to test whether ivuxolimab changed TCR sequence diversity and drove clonal T-cell expansion. The paper covers the monotherapy dose-escalation part of the phase I ivuxolimab trial, which included N = 52 patients. General study outcomes and caveats: Low levels of normalized T-cell clonal expansion were also seen in some patients who did not respond. At doses from 0.1 to 3.0 mg/kg, clonal expansion was seen in both CD4+ and CD8+ blood T cells between baseline and week 6. In the 0.1-3.0 mg/kg groups, partial responders were among the patients with the lowest normalized peripheral clonal expansion, particularly in CD8+ T cells. After ivuxolimab, expanded clones were on average more numerous among CD8+ T cells than among CD4+ T cells. Antigen specificity was not determined for the clonally expanded peripheral T cells.

Genomic DNA was isolated from the sorted cells so that the TCRbeta CDR3 region could be sequenced. The immunoSEQ Assay was used to sequence the TCRbeta CDR3 regions. As stored in TCRdb, this immuneACCESS dataset retains in-frame rearrangements with V and J assigned. A fraction of the clones does not appear; measured against another copy, unresolved V genes explain less than half of the discrepancy, and the remainder lacks a known reason. The sample yields roughly 25,000 clones; 88% were counted once. The top ten clonotypes cover 22% of the sample. The V and J ends are trimmed by 4 bases and 1 base, leaving 5 bases between them. The CDR3, cysteine through phenylalanine, is 12 amino acids long. CDR3 DNA only is kept here, 36 bases in frame from base 1. In the germline V gene, CDR1 corresponds to SGHRS and CDR2 to YFSETQ. The trial excluded patients who had a history of autoimmune disease or were on systemic immunosuppression. Peripheral blood for TCR sequencing was collected from all dose cohorts at baseline, on cycle 4 day 1, and on cycle 7 day 1. Samples came from an open-label, multicenter, first-in-human phase I dose-escalation trial of ivuxolimab. Adults with locally advanced or metastatic head and neck squamous cell, hepatocellular, melanoma or renal cell carcinoma were enrolled in the trial. CD4+ and CD8+ T cells were sorted separately from peripheral blood before TCR sequencing.

In regard to this clone: The target of this receptor is not known. Within one base of it there is no much larger clone, and no base qualities were kept.

The origin of this receptor is an adult with an advanced solid tumor such as melanoma, head and neck, liver or kidney cancer. Source: CD4+ or CD8+ T cells sorted from blood, taken in a trial of the OX40 agonist ivuxolimab. This sequence uses TRBV5-1 and TRBJ1-1, with the D segment identity uncertain. Here the CDR3 is given as CASSEANTEAFF. The nucleotides read TGCGCCAGCAGCGAGGCGAACACTGAAGCTTTCTTT.